Following are 6 T cell receptor beta chains from one sample sequenced in a study of cytomegalovirus exposure and HLA in healthy donors. It was with 60 Vbeta and 13 Jbeta primers that the PCR ran. Data came from immunoSEQ multiplex PCR; TCRdb stores just in-frame clones and leaves some out. Among over 200,000 clones listed, roughly 70% were seen once. Sequencing used PBMCs. These receptor sequences come from a woman aged 25 to 39 in good health and CMV-seronegative.

The chain employs TRBV6-5 and TRBJ1-6; D is possibly TRBD1 (5 bases). This CDR3 comprises 14 residues. Germline CDR1 and CDR2: MNHEY and SVGAGI. Trimming stripped 5 bases from V and 15 bases from J, with 20 bases between. In DNA, the CDR3 is TGTGCCAGCAGTCAATCGACGGCGGGGGTGGTCCTCCACTTT. As protein: CASSQSTAGVVLHF.

The chain carries TRBV7-9 and TRBJ2-7; no clear D. V was pared by 2 bases and J by 5 bases, with 10 bases between. CDR1 SEHNR and CDR2 FQNEAQ come from the germline V gene (reference sequence). This CDR3 region has 13 residues. This CDR3 reads CASSLSGPNEQYF. The CDR3 bases are TGTGCCAGCAGCTTATCCGGTCCGAACGAGCAGTACTTC.

The chain carries TRBV30 and TRBJ1-2, with TRBD1 as a possible D gene (5 bases). Germline CDR1 and CDR2: GTSNPN and SVGIG (reference sequence). This CDR3 is built from 13 residues. With 6 bases removed from V and 8 bases from J, the gap between germline ends came to 19 bases. The CDR3 is CACPGGVRVGYTF. CDR3 in DNA: TGTGCCTGCCCCGGGGGTGTGAGGGTAGGCTACACCTTC.

CDR3 sequence (DNA): TGCGCCAGCAGTCAGCCAGGGGGATGGAGGGGGAACACTGAAGCTTTCTTT. Protein sequence: CASSQPGGWRGNTEAFF. The chain links TRBV23-1 to TRBJ1-1, with 7 bases that match TRBD1. TRBV23-1 is identified as an open reading frame with a role that is uncertain. J was trimmed by 1 base and V by 3 bases; bases with no gene match: 11. The CDR3 covers 17 residues.

This clone was recorded a few times. This rearrangement joins TRBV11-3 to TRBJ1-2; D possibly corresponds to TRBD1 (6 bases). V lost 5 bases and J lost 3, with 13 bases in between. The CDR3 sequence is 14 residues long. Germline CDR1 and CDR2: SGHNT and YENEEA. CDR3 residues: CASSPRTAYYGYTF. The CDR3 region has the DNA TGTGCCAGCAGCCCGAGGACAGCTTACTATGGCTACACCTTC.

The chain carries TRBV6-5 and TRBJ2-3, with a weak D call TRBD1 (5 bases). The ends were cut back, 2 bases at V and 5 bases at J, with 11 bases in the middle. The V gene's germline CDR1 is MNHEY and CDR2 SVGAGI. This CDR3 has 14 amino acids. The CDR3 coding sequence is TGTGCCAGCAGTTACCCAGGGTCAGGAGATACGCAGTATTTT. Protein product: CASSYPGSGDTQYF.